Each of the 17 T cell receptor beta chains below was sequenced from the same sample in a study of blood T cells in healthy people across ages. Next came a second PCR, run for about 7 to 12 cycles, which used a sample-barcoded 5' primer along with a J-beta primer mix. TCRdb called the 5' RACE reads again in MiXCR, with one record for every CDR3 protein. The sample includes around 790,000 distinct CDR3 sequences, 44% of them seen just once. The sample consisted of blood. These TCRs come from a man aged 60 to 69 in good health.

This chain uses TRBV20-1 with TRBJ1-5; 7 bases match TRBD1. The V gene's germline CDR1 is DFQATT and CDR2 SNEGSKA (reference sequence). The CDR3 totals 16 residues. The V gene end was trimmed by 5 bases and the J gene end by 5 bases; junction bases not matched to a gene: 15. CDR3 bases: TGCAGTGCTCAACTTCCGCGAGACAGGGCGGATCAGCCCCAGCATTTT. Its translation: CSAQLPRDRADQPQHF.

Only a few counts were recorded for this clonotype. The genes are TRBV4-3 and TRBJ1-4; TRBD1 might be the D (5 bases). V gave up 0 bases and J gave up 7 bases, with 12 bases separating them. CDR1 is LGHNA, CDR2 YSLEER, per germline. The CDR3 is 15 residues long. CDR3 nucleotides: TGCGCCAGCAGCCAAGAAGGCCGGGGGACTGAAAAACTGTTTTTT. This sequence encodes CASSQEGRGTEKLFF.

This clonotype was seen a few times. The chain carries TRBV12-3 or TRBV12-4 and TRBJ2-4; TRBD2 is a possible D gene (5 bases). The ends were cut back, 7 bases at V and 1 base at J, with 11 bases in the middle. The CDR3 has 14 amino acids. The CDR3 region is CASNNPGAKNIQYF. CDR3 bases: TGTGCCAGCAACAATCCGGGGGCCAAAAACATTCAGTACTTC.

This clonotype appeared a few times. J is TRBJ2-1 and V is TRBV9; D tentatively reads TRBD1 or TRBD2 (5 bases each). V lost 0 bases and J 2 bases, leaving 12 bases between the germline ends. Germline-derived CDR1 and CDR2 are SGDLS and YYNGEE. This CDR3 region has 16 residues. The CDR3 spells CASSVGQRLAYNEQFF. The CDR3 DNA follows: TGTGCCAGCAGCGTAGGACAGCGGCTTGCCTACAATGAGCAGTTCTTC.

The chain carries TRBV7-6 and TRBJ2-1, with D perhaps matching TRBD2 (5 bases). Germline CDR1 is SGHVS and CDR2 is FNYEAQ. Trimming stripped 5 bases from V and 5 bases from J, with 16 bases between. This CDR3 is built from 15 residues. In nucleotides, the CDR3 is TGTGCCAGCAGCCCTAACCTGAGGACTCACAATGAGCAGTTCTTC. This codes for CASSPNLRTHNEQFF.

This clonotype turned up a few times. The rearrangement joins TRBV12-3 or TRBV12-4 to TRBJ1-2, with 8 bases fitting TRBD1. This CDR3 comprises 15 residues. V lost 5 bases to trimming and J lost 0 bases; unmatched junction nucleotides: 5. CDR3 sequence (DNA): TGTGCCAGCAGTCCAACAGGGGGGGCTAACTATGGCTACACCTTC. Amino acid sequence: CASSPTGGANYGYTF.

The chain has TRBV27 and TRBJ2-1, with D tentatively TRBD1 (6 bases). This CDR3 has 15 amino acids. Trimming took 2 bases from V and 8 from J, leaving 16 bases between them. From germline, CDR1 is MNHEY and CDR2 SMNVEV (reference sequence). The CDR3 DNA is TGTGCCAGCAGTTTAATCCCAGGGGCCGATGATGAGCAGTTCTTC. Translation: CASSLIPGADDEQFF.

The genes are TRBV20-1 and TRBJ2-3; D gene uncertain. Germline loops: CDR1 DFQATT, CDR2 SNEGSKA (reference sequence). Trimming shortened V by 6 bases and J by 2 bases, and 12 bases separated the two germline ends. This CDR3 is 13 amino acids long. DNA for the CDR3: TGCAGTGCCCATCAATCATACACAGATACGCAGTATTTT. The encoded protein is CSAHQSYTDTQYF.

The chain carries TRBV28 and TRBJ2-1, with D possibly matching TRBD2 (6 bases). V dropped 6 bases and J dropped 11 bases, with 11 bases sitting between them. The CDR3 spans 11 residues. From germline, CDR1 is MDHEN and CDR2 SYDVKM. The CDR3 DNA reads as TGTGCCAGCAGCCCCAGCGGGCAGCAGTTCTTC. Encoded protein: CASSPSGQQFF.

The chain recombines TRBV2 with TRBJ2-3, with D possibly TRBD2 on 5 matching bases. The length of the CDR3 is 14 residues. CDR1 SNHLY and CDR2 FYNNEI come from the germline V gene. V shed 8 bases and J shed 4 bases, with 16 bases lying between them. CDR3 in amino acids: CASLFPGYADTQYF. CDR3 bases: TGTGCCAGCCTGTTTCCGGGGTACGCAGATACGCAGTATTTT.

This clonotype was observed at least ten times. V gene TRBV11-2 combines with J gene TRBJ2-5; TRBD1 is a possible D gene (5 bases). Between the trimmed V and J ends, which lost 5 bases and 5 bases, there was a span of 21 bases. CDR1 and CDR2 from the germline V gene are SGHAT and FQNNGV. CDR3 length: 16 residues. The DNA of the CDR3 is TGTGCCAGCAGCCCACCGCAAAAGGGGTTGGGGGAGACCCAGTACTTC. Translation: CASSPPQKGLGETQYF.

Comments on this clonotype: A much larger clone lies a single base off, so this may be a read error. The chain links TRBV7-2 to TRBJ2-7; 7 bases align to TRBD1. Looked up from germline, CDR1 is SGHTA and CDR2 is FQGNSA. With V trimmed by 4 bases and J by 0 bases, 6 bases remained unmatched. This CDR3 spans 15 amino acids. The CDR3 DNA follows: TGTGCCAGCAGCTCCGGACAGGCCAGCTCCTACGAGCAGTACTTC. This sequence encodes CASSSGQASSYEQYF.

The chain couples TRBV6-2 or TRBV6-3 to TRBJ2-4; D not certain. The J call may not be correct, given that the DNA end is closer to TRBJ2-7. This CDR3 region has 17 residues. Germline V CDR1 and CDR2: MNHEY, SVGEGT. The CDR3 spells CASSYPGRKGFAYEQYF. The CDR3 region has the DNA TGTGCCAGCAGTTACCCAGGTAGGAAAGGGTTCGCCTACGAGCAGTACTTC.

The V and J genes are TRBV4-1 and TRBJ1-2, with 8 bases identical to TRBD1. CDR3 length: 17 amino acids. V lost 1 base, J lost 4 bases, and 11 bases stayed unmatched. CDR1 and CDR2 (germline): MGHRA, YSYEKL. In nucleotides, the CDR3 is TGCGCCAGCAGCCAAGTGTATGGGCAGGGGGCCCTCTATGGCTACACCTTC. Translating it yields CASSQVYGQGALYGYTF.

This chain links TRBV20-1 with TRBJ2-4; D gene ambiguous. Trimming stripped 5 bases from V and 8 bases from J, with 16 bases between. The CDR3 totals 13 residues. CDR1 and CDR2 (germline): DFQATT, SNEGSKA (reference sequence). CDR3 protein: CSAERTSGDIQYF. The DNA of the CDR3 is TGCAGTGCTGAAAGGACCTCTGGAGACATTCAGTACTTC.

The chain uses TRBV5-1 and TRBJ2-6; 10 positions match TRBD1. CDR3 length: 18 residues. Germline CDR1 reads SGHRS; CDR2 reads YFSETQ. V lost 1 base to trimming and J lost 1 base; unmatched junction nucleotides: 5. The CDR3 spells CASSLRDRGKSGANVLTF. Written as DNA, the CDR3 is TGCGCCAGCAGCTTGCGGGACAGGGGTAAATCTGGGGCCAACGTCCTGACTTTC.

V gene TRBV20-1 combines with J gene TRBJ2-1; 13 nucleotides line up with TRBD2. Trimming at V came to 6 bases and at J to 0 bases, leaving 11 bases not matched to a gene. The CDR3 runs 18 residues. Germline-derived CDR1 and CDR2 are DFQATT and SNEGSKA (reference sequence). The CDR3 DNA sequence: TGCAGTGCGCAGACGGGACTAGCGGGGTTCGTCTCCTACAATGAGCAGTTCTTC. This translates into CSAQTGLAGFVSYNEQFF.